These 27 T cell receptor beta chains were all obtained from the same sample, sequenced in a study of post-analysis software for immune sequencing data. Sequencing libraries made from TCR beta cDNA carried unique molecular identifiers. In TCRdb, the PCR reads were re-called with MiXCR into one record per CDR3 protein. This table has some 450,000 distinct CDR3 sequences, roughly 45% appearing once. Their antigen targets remain unknown. Study-level findings and limits: Four to six TRBV segments were more frequent in patients than controls; TRBV5-6, TRBV5-1 and TRBV20-1 belonged to this group.

The sequenced sample consisted of blood. Receptor source: a girl aged 10 to 17 with multiple sclerosis.

This clonotype was recorded many times. The chain employs TRBV7-9 and TRBJ2-7; D could derive from TRBD1 or TRBD2 (5 bases each). V lost 5 bases and J 2 bases, leaving 19 bases between the germline ends. The CDR3 is 16 amino acids. Germline CDR1 and CDR2: SEHNR and FQNEAQ (reference sequence). CDR3 nucleotides: TGTGCCAGCAGCGTCTATTCCGGGACCGACACCTACGAGCAGTACTTC. This gives the protein CASSVYSGTDTYEQYF.

The chain is built from TRBV9 and TRBJ1-1; D unresolved. The CDR3 totals 14 residues. The V gene's germline CDR1 is SGDLS and CDR2 YYNGEE. The V end lost 7 bases, the J end lost 1 base, and 14 bases lay between the germline ends. CDR3 sequence reads: CASSNAAENTEAFF. CDR3 in DNA: TGTGCCAGCTCAAATGCAGCAGAGAACACTGAAGCTTTCTTT.

This clonotype came up a few times. The chain uses TRBV5-1 and TRBJ2-1; the match to TRBD2 covers 10 bases. CDR1 and CDR2 from the germline V gene are SGHRS and YFSETQ. Trimming cost V 0 bases and J 2 bases; bases outside gene matches: 2. This CDR3 contains 16 residues. Here the CDR3 DNA reads TGCGCCAGCAGCTTGGGGACTAGCGGCCCCTACAATGAGCAGTTCTTC. Translating it yields CASSLGTSGPYNEQFF.

The CDR3 loop reads CSARVLEFEQFF. The CDR3, as DNA: TGCAGTGCTAGGGTGTTAGAGTTTGAGCAGTTCTTC. V is TRBV20-1 and J is TRBJ2-1; no clear D gene. The CDR3 covers 12 residues. Germline V lookup: CDR1 DFQATT, CDR2 SNEGSKA (reference sequence). The germline V and J ends were trimmed by 3 bases and 9 bases, with 12 bases remaining between them.

This chain connects TRBV21-1 to TRBJ2-1. TRBV21-1 is marked as a pseudogene. The CDR3 runs 15 residues. The CDR3, as DNA: TGTGCCAGCAGCATGAGGCGGGGCTCCTACAATGAGCAGTTCTTC. Its translation: CASSMRRGSYNEQFF.

This clonotype was counted only a few times. The chain joins TRBV3-1 to TRBJ2-1, with 8 bases fitting TRBD2. The CDR3 is 15 amino acids. Germline values: CDR1 LGHDT, CDR2 YNNKEL (reference sequence). The trim removed 4 bases at V and 5 bases at J, leaving 7 bases unmatched. Here the CDR3 reads CASSLVAGSNNEQFF. Written as DNA, the CDR3 is TGTGCCAGCAGCCTGGTAGCGGGATCGAACAATGAGCAGTTCTTC.

This clonotype was detected a few times. The chain has TRBV5-4 and TRBJ2-1; 9 bases are shared with TRBD2. The CDR3 spans 16 residues. Germline CDR1 SGHNT, CDR2 YYREEE (reference sequence). V lost 4 bases to trimming and J lost 8 bases; unmatched junction nucleotides: 13. DNA of the CDR3: TGTGCCAGCAGCCCTACCCTTGCGGGAGGGAAACATGAGCAGTTCTTC. Protein: CASSPTLAGGKHEQFF.

This sequence joins TRBV5-1 and TRBJ1-3, with TRBD1 identical over 7 bases. CDR1 SGHRS and CDR2 YFSETQ come from the germline V gene. This CDR3 has 17 amino acids. V was pared by 4 bases and J by 2 bases, with 12 bases of the junction left unmatched. The CDR3: CASSPGTARTTGNTIYF. The CDR3 region has the DNA TGCGCCAGCAGCCCCGGGACAGCCCGCACCACTGGAAACACCATATATTTT. Complete variable domain (other parts from reference TRBV5-1 and TRBJ1-3): KAGVTQTPRYLIKTRGQQVTLSCSPISGHRSVSWYQQTPGQGLQFLFEYFSETQRNKGNFPGRFSGRQFSNSRSEMNVSTLELGDSALYLCASSPGTARTTGNTIYFGEGSWLTVV.

This rearrangement joins TRBV10-3 to TRBJ2-6, with TRBD1 identical over 8 bases. Germline CDR1 and CDR2: ENHRY and SYGVKD. The CDR3 totals 18 residues. Trimming took 3 bases from V and 0 from J; bases not matched to a gene: 7. As DNA, the CDR3 is TGTGCCATCAGTGAACGGACAGGGATGCCCTCTGGGGCCAACGTCCTGACTTTC. Translated, it gives CAISERTGMPSGANVLTF.

This rearrangement joins TRBV5-5 to TRBJ2-1; tentatively, D is TRBD1 (7 bases). This CDR3 comprises 13 residues. Germline V gene lookup returns CDR1 SGHKS and CDR2 YYEKEE (reference sequence). V gave up 3 bases and J gave up 8 bases, with 12 bases separating them. The CDR3 coding sequence is TGTGCCAGCAGCTCGGACAGGAGGGATGAGCAGTTCTTC. This gives the protein CASSSDRRDEQFF.

This chain connects TRBV7-6 to TRBJ2-3, with 15 bases matching TRBD2. V dropped 4 bases and J dropped 2; count of bases not matched to a gene: 10. The CDR3 consists of 19 residues. Germline V gene data show CDR1 as SGHVS and CDR2 as FNYEAQ. CDR3 sequence reads: CASSSMRTSGRAFTDTQYF. CDR3 sequence (DNA): TGTGCCAGCAGCTCAATGCGGACTAGCGGGAGGGCCTTCACAGATACGCAGTATTTT.

The V gene is TRBV29-1, the J gene TRBJ2-7; 8 nucleotides line up with TRBD1. After removal of 3 bases from V and 5 bases from J, the junction contained 9 bases not matched to a gene. The CDR3 is made up of 14 amino acids. CDR1 is SQVTM and CDR2 is ANQGSEA in the germline V gene. CDR3 region: CSVDPTGQGDEQYF. In nucleotides, the CDR3 is TGCAGCGTTGACCCTACAGGACAGGGCGACGAGCAGTACTTC.

The genes are TRBV20-1 and TRBJ1-1, with D unresolved. Trimming stripped 0 bases from V and 0 bases from J, with 8 bases between. Per the germline V gene, CDR1 is DFQATT and CDR2 is SNEGSKA (reference sequence). This CDR3 has 14 amino acids. DNA of the CDR3: TGCAGTGCTAGAGAGGGCCCCATGAACACTGAAGCTTTCTTT. Translating it yields CSAREGPMNTEAFF.

There are many counts of this clonotype. The rearrangement links TRBV20-1 to TRBJ2-1, with TRBD2 matching 14 bases. From germline, CDR1 is DFQATT and CDR2 SNEGSKA (reference sequence). J lost 8 bases, V lost 3 bases, and 9 bases had no gene match. There are 16 residues in the CDR3. CDR3 in amino acids: CSASARLAGGPDEQFF. The CDR3 DNA follows: TGCAGTGCTAGCGCTAGACTAGCGGGAGGGCCGGATGAGCAGTTCTTC.

The V and J genes are TRBV20-1 and TRBJ2-1; 11 bases are shared with TRBD2. This CDR3 region has 18 residues. Per the germline V gene, CDR1 is DFQATT and CDR2 is SNEGSKA (reference sequence). V shed 1 base and J 3 bases; nucleotides not matched to a gene: 11. The CDR3 region has the DNA TGCAGTGCTAGAGTTCGGGGGGTACTAGCGGGGGTCTACAATGAGCAGTTCTTC. As protein: CSARVRGVLAGVYNEQFF.

V gene TRBV13 combines with J gene TRBJ2-4, with a tentative D call TRBD2 (6 bases). The end of the DNA aligns better with TRBJ2-7, so the J call may be wrong. Germline V gives CDR1 PRHDT, CDR2 FYEKMQ (reference sequence). The CDR3 extends over 17 amino acids. The CDR3 loop is CASSLSLLRRGAYEQYF. The CDR3 nucleotides read TGTGCCAGCAGCTTAAGTTTATTAAGGCGGGGAGCCTACGAGCAGTACTTC.

The chain has TRBV12-3 or TRBV12-4 and TRBJ2-2; no clear D. V lost 6 bases and J lost 8, with 7 bases in between. This CDR3 contains 11 residues. The CDR3 region has the DNA TGTGCCAGCAGACAGCTGGGGGAGCTGTTTTTT. It codes for CASRQLGELFF.

The V gene is TRBV2, the J gene TRBJ2-1, with D uncertain. The CDR3 runs 12 residues. Germline CDR1 is SNHLY and CDR2 is FYNNEI. V lost 6 bases and J 4 bases, leaving 7 bases between the germline ends. Written as DNA, the CDR3 is TGTGCCAGCAGGGACGTTTACAATGAGCAGTTCTTC. It codes for CASRDVYNEQFF.

V usage is TRBV6-2 or TRBV6-3 and J usage is TRBJ2-7; a weak D match, TRBD2 (6 bases). This CDR3 spans 15 amino acids. Germline CDR1 reads MNHEY; CDR2 reads SVGEGT. V was clipped by 6 bases and J by 0 bases, with 15 bases between them. The chain's CDR3 is CASRTGVLSSYEQYF. In DNA, the CDR3 is TGTGCCAGCAGGACGGGGGTTCTAAGCTCCTACGAGCAGTACTTC.

In this sample, this clonotype turned up a few times. The genes are TRBV10-3 and TRBJ1-5; D unclear. The germline CDR1 and CDR2 sequences are ENHRY and SYGVKD. This CDR3 contains 16 residues. V was clipped by 0 bases and J by 5 bases, with 14 bases between them. CDR3 protein: CAISESVGSPDQPQHF. Written as DNA, the CDR3 is TGTGCCATCAGTGAGTCGGTAGGGAGTCCGGATCAGCCCCAGCATTTT.

Note on this clonotype: An end of the junction differs from the germline gene, which may be a read error. In nucleotides, the CDR3 is TGCCCCAGCAGCCAAGATCGTGGAGGCTTACAAGAGACCCAGTACTTC. As protein: CPSSQDRGGLQETQYF. The chain links TRBV4-1 to TRBJ2-5; perhaps TRBD2 as D (5 bases). Germline CDR1 is MGHRA and CDR2 is YSYEKL. The CDR3 totals 16 residues.

This chain joins TRBV6-1 and TRBJ1-2, with no clear D. The germline gives CDR1 MNHNS, CDR2 SASEGT. V lost 5 bases to trimming and J lost 4 bases, with 17 bases between them. This CDR3 is built from 15 residues. This CDR3 is CASSTLEGGRYGYTF. For the CDR3, the DNA is TGTGCCAGCAGTACCTTGGAGGGAGGACGCTATGGCTACACCTTC.

The CDR3: CASSDPYGRGDIQYF. The CDR3 nucleotides read TGTGCCAGCAGTGACCCTTATGGAAGGGGGGACATTCAGTACTTC. The chain recombines TRBV6-6 with TRBJ2-4, with D possibly called TRBD1 or TRBD2 (6 bases each). Deletions cut 5 bases from V and 8 bases from J, with 19 bases between. This CDR3 is built from 15 residues. Germline V CDR1 and CDR2: MNHNY, SVGAGI (reference sequence).

This clonotype was seen more than once but under ten times. V and J are TRBV7-2 and TRBJ1-1; D is possibly TRBD1 (6 bases). V was shortened by 6 bases and J by 3 bases, with 11 bases between the two germline ends. CDR3 length: 13 residues. In germline, CDR1 is SGHTA, CDR2 FQGNSA. In DNA, the CDR3 is TGTGCCAGCAGAGGGGGTTTGGACACTGAAGCTTTCTTT. This gives the protein CASRGGLDTEAFF. Full variable domain (outside the CDR3, taken from reference TRBV7-2 and TRBJ1-1): GAGVSQSPSNKVTEKGKDVELRCDPISGHTALYWYRQSLGQGLEFLIYFQGNSAPDKSGLPSDRFSAERTGGSVSTLTIQRTQQEDSAVYLCASRGGLDTEAFFGQGTRLTVV.

This chain uses TRBV4-3 with TRBJ2-3; tentatively, D is TRBD1 (6 bases). The germline CDR1 and CDR2 sequences are LGHNA and YSLEER. The V end was cut by 5 bases, the J end by 6 bases, with 12 bases between. The CDR3 spans 13 residues. CDR3 in amino acids: CASSYRTADTQYF. In DNA form, the CDR3 reads TGCGCCAGCAGCTACAGGACAGCGGATACGCAGTATTTT.

This chain links TRBV5-6 with TRBJ1-2, with TRBD1 matching over 8 bases. Germline CDR1 SGHDT, CDR2 YYEEEE. The V gene end was trimmed by 1 base and the J gene end by 5 bases; junction bases not matched to a gene: 7. The CDR3 sequence is 15 residues long. As DNA, the CDR3 is TGTGCCAGCAGCTTGACCGGACAGGGCCGGTATGGCTACACCTTC. This gives the protein CASSLTGQGRYGYTF.

This sequence joins TRBV7-3 and TRBJ1-2; 7 nucleotides line up with TRBD1. The CDR3 spans 16 residues. Germline V lookup: CDR1 SGHTA, CDR2 FQGTGA. V gave up 5 bases and J gave up 5 bases; unmatched junction bases: 14. In DNA form, the CDR3 reads TGTGCCAGCAGCCCCTACGGGACAGAAGAGACATATGGCTACACCTTC. This sequence encodes CASSPYGTEETYGYTF.